These T cell receptor beta chains were read from a single sample in a study of blood T cell repertoires in COVID-19. Sequenced by immunoSEQ multiplex PCR; TCRdb stores in-frame clones only, minus some. The sample includes 200,000 to 300,000 clones, around 88% of them seen just once. Sequenced material: peripheral blood. Source of these receptors: a man aged 80 or over with acute or convalescent COVID-19. The CDR3 runs from the conserved cysteine through the conserved F or W. The D gene is left open where the match is weak.

v_call	j_call	d_call	cdr3_aa
TRBV11-3	TRBJ2-7	-	CASSLALAYEQYF
TRBV28	TRBJ1-5	-	CASSPPTARDQPQHF
TRBV18	TRBJ1-5	TRBD1	CASSPQGTDNQPQHF
TRBV10-3	TRBJ2-3	TRBD2	CAIRTSGADTQYF
TRBV6-2/TRBV6-3	TRBJ2-2	-	CASSYFPGNTGELFF
TRBV25-1	TRBJ2-3	TRBD1	CASSARTGLRDTQYF
TRBV29-1	TRBJ1-2	TRBD1	CSVGQAPNYGYTF
TRBV5-1	TRBJ1-1	-	CASSLVSGTEAFF
TRBV28	TRBJ2-2	-	CASSSLSLGLGGELFF
TRBV5-1	TRBJ2-1	TRBD2	CASSLPGLAGVDEQFF
TRBV12-3/TRBV12-4	TRBJ1-3	-	CATLPDSRNTIYF
TRBV6-5	TRBJ1-3	-	CASSLTTSGTIYF
TRBV6-2/TRBV6-3	TRBJ1-1	-	CASSYEPGNTEAFF
TRBV5-1	TRBJ2-3	TRBD2	CASKPVPGLAGGPTDTQYF